Below are 4 T cell receptor beta chains sequenced from a single sample in a study of shared clonotypes between healthy human individuals. Profiling relied on immunoSEQ multiplex PCR, and the TCRdb table lists in-frame clones only, not all of them. This table has 550,000 to 800,000 clones, 90% appearing once. Specimen: memory CD8+ T cells from PBMCs. The subset was: CD45RO+ cells pooled with CCR7-negative TemRA cells. The receptors derive from a man aged 18 to 35 in good health. Some clones in this sample may be carry-over from other donors' samples.

This chain uses TRBV19 with TRBJ2-7; D ambiguous. The V end lost 3 bases, the J end lost 5 bases, and 17 bases lay between the germline ends. The CDR3 length is 15 residues. Germline V gene lookup returns CDR1 LNHDA and CDR2 SQIVND (reference sequence). The DNA for the CDR3 is TGTGCCAGTAGTATTGTAGGGATCTCCGTGGACGAGCAGTACTTC. Translated, it gives CASSIVGISVDEQYF.

The chain carries TRBV9 and TRBJ2-1, with 12 bases that match TRBD2. Germline V lookup: CDR1 SGDLS, CDR2 YYNGEE. The trim removed 4 bases at V and 7 bases at J, leaving 6 bases unmatched. The CDR3 sequence is 15 residues long. The CDR3 DNA reads TGTGCCAGCAGCTTCAGACTAGCGGGAGTAAATGAGCAGTTCTTC. The encoded protein is CASSFRLAGVNEQFF. The whole variable domain, remainder taken from reference TRBV9 and TRBJ2-1, is DSGVTQTPKHLITATGQRVTLRCSPRSGDLSVYWYQQSLDQGLQFLIQYYNGEERAKGNILERFSAQQFPDLHSELNLSSLELGDSALYFCASSFRLAGVNEQFFGPGTRLTVL.

The chain joins TRBV14 to TRBJ1-3; D not resolved. Germline V gene sequence: CDR1 SGHDN, CDR2 FVKESK. The CDR3 covers 16 residues. Trimming cost V 1 base and J 4 bases, with 14 bases left between them. The CDR3 region is CASSQVKPVEGNTIYF. The CDR3 DNA follows: TGTGCCAGCAGCCAAGTAAAACCGGTGGAAGGAAACACCATATATTTT.

This chain uses TRBV7-9 with TRBJ2-7; D may be TRBD1 (5 bases). The CDR3 length is 13 residues. The V and J ends lost 1 base and 9 bases respectively, with 13 bases between them. The germline CDR1 and CDR2 sequences are SEHNR and FQNEAQ (reference sequence). CDR3 in amino acids: CASSLDGHPRQYF. The CDR3 nucleotides read TGTGCCAGCAGCTTAGACGGACATCCTAGGCAGTACTTC.